Here is one T cell receptor (beta chain) with its context. Its antigen is as yet unknown. Donors came from a validation cohort of over a hundred subjects, distinct from the first 666-subject cohort. The source of the sample is a study of cytomegalovirus exposure and HLA in healthy donors. J gave up 4 bases and V 7 bases, and 5 bases lay outside the gene matches. Germline CDR1 is SGHRS and CDR2 is YFSETQ. The CDR3 consists of 13 residues. Overall study findings and caveats: First-cohort TCR clusters were later found to tend to co-occur in the 120 validation repertoires. Per published reports, the classifier diagnosed cytomegalovirus status with high specificity and sensitivity. Specificity of a few CMV-associated chains for CMV antigens was verified in vitro.

The table came from immunoSEQ multiplex PCR; TCRdb's copy has only in-frame clones and leaves some out. This repertoire shows over 100,000 clones, roughly 88% found once; its top ten account for about 6.3%. The origin of this receptor is a woman aged 18-35 years in good health and CMV-seropositive. The sample was PBMCs. The chain carries TRBV5-1 and TRBJ2-7; 10 bases line up with TRBD1. Here the CDR3 DNA reads TGCGCCAGCGCGGACAGGGGGATGTACGAGCAGTACTTC. This sequence encodes CASADRGMYEQYF.